A single sample gave rise to the 30 T cell receptor beta chains below, sequenced in a study of blood T cell repertoires in COVID-19. Some clones are missing from TCRdb's copy, which holds only in-frame ones; the method was immunoSEQ multiplex PCR. Of 140,000 to 150,000 clones listed, 60% to 85% were seen once; the top ten hold 15% to 20%. What was sequenced was peripheral blood. The receptors were gathered from a man aged 50 to 60 with acute or convalescent COVID-19.

The chain uses TRBV5-1 and TRBJ2-1, with D tentatively TRBD2 (5 bases). Trimming cost V 4 bases and J 5 bases, with 10 bases left between them. The germline CDR1 and CDR2 sequences are SGHRS and YFSETQ. The CDR3 runs 13 residues. CDR3 in amino acids: CASSIGVDNEQFF. The CDR3 DNA follows: TGCGCCAGCAGCATCGGGGTCGACAATGAGCAGTTCTTC.

The V gene is TRBV4-1, the J gene TRBJ2-3, with TRBD2 matching over 8 bases. Germline CDR1 reads MGHRA; CDR2 reads YSYEKL. V lost 0 bases and J lost 1; bases outside the gene matches: 6. The CDR3 spans 17 residues. The CDR3 loop reads CASSQDPAGVRTDTQYF. Here the CDR3 DNA reads TGCGCCAGCAGCCAAGATCCAGCGGGGGTTCGCACAGATACGCAGTATTTT.

The chain has TRBV4-1 and TRBJ1-4; 9 bases fit TRBD1. V lost 5 bases and J lost 2; bases outside the gene matches: 9. Germline CDR1 and CDR2: MGHRA and YSYEKL. The CDR3 runs to 17 residues. DNA for the CDR3: TGCGCCAGCAGCGAGAACAGGGGGCGCGTCACTAATGAAAAACTGTTTTTT. Residues: CASSENRGRVTNEKLFF.

The J gene is TRBJ1-2, the V gene TRBV27; 7 bases are a match to TRBD1. This CDR3 has 16 residues. Per the germline V gene, CDR1 is MNHEY and CDR2 is SMNVEV (reference sequence). V dropped 3 bases and J dropped 0; count of bases not matched to a gene: 7. The CDR3 here is CASSFSGGEANYGYTF. The CDR3 DNA reads as TGTGCCAGCAGTTTCTCAGGGGGAGAAGCTAACTATGGCTACACCTTC.

The chain recombines TRBV7-8 with TRBJ2-5, with a weak D call TRBD1 (5 bases). Germline V gives CDR1 SGHVS, CDR2 FQNEAQ. The CDR3 totals 16 residues. The V gene lost 5 bases and the J gene lost 0 bases, with 16 bases spanning the gap. The CDR3 DNA reads as TGTGCCAGCAGCCCGATACGACAGTCCTACCAAGAGACCCAGTACTTC. It is translated as CASSPIRQSYQETQYF.

This clone has a handful of counts. V and J are TRBV4-1 and TRBJ1-1, with D possibly being TRBD1 (6 bases). Germline CDR1 is MGHRA and CDR2 is YSYEKL. Trimming cost V 1 base and J 2 bases, with 11 bases left between them. The CDR3 loop spans 15 amino acids. The CDR3 spells CASSQVGGANTEAFF. CDR3 coding DNA: TGCGCCAGCAGCCAAGTTGGGGGGGCAAACACTGAAGCTTTCTTT.

The chain is built from TRBV21-1 and TRBJ2-7; the D call in the table, TRBD1, was not verified against the DNA. TRBV21-1 is reported as a pseudogene. This CDR3 is built from 15 residues. CDR3 amino acids: CASRGRDRGVPEQYV. CDR3 nucleotides: TGTGCCAGCAGGGGCCGGGACAGGGGTGTTCCCGAGCAGTACGTC.

The J gene is TRBJ2-4, the V gene TRBV5-1, with a possible D match to TRBD1 (8 bases). Germline assignment: CDR1 SGHRS and CDR2 YFSETQ. This CDR3 has 14 residues. The V and J ends lost 2 bases and 8 bases respectively, with 14 bases between them. The CDR3 spells CASSFQGAGDIQYF. CDR3 nucleotides: TGCGCCAGCAGCTTCCAGGGGGCGGGGGACATTCAGTACTTC.

CDR3 DNA: TGTGCCAGCAGCCAGGGCCTAGCGGGGGGGGAGACCCAGTACTTC. Its translation is CASSQGLAGGETQYF. The chain couples TRBV3-1 (or the pseudogene TRBV3-2) to TRBJ2-5; 12 bases map to TRBD2. V was clipped by 3 bases and J by 5 bases; unmatched bases: 4. Looked up from germline, CDR1 is LGHDT and CDR2 is YNNKEL (reference sequence). The CDR3 has 15 residues.

This clone was seen a single time. The chain links TRBV18 to TRBJ1-1; 8 bases match TRBD1. V shed 4 bases and J 4 bases; nucleotides not matched to a gene: 8. The CDR3 is made up of 15 amino acids. The germline CDR1 and CDR2 sequences are KGHSH and LQKENI. The CDR3 protein is CASSRQGASGTEAFF. The CDR3 DNA sequence: TGTGCCAGCTCACGGCAGGGGGCAAGTGGCACTGAAGCTTTCTTT.

The chain recombines TRBV18 with TRBJ1-5, with 9 bases identical to TRBD1. The CDR3 runs to 16 residues. V shed 3 bases, J shed 4 bases, and the junction held 7 bases outside the gene matches. Looked up from germline, CDR1 is KGHSH and CDR2 is LQKENI. In DNA, the CDR3 is TGTGCCAGCTCACCTTCGGACAGGGGATTGAATCAGCCCCAGCATTTT. As protein: CASSPSDRGLNQPQHF.

The rearrangement joins TRBV4-2 to TRBJ2-3, with a tentative D call TRBD2 (5 bases). The V and J ends lost 3 bases and 0 bases respectively, with 13 bases between them. There are 16 residues in the CDR3. Germline loops: CDR1 LGHNA, CDR2 YNFKEQ. The CDR3 DNA follows: TGTGCCAGCAGCCAGGTCAGTAGGGAGAGCACAGATACGCAGTATTTT. Protein product: CASSQVSRESTDTQYF.

On this clone: The same CDR3 arises from other DNA sequences in this sample as well. This sequence joins TRBV6-1 and TRBJ1-2; no clear D gene. The germline V gene encodes CDR1 MNHNS and CDR2 SASEGT. Trimming left V 2 bases short and J 2 bases short, with 6 bases between. This CDR3 is built from 13 residues. CDR3 bases: TGTGCCAGCAGTGAACGCCGGAACTATGGCTACACCTTC. Its translation: CASSERRNYGYTF.

The rearrangement uses TRBV2 and TRBJ1-4; D gene unclear. CDR3 length: 12 residues. The V gene's germline CDR1 is SNHLY and CDR2 FYNNEI. V lost 4 bases, J lost 7 bases, and 7 bases lay in between. CDR3 amino acids: CASSGQIEKLFF. CDR3 bases: TGTGCCAGCAGTGGGCAGATTGAAAAACTGTTTTTT.

The gene calls are TRBV2 and TRBJ1-5, with 7 bases that match TRBD1. There are 15 residues in the CDR3. V gave up 6 bases and J gave up 2 bases; unmatched junction bases: 7. Germline-derived CDR1 and CDR2 are SNHLY and FYNNEI. The CDR3 sequence is CASRLTGWGNQPQHF. CDR3 sequence (DNA): TGTGCCAGCAGGCTGACAGGGTGGGGCAATCAGCCCCAGCATTTT.

The V call is TRBV5-1, the J call TRBJ2-3, with D unclear. Trimming took off 2 bases at V and 3 bases at J, with 7 bases between the two ends. CDR3 length: 13 residues. The germline CDR1 and CDR2 sequences are SGHRS and YFSETQ. In DNA form, the CDR3 reads TGCGCCAGCAGCTTCGGTAGAACAGATACGCAGTATTTT. Translating it yields CASSFGRTDTQYF.

The chain recombines TRBV5-6 with TRBJ2-4; TRBD1 aligns across 12 bases. This CDR3 is built from 16 residues. Germline loops: CDR1 SGHDT, CDR2 YYEEEE. J was trimmed by 14 bases and V by 3 bases; bases with no gene match: 15. The CDR3 region has the DNA TGTGCCAGCAGCTCTCGAACCGGGACAGGGGGCTTCCAGGAGTACTTC. Protein product: CASSSRTGTGGFQEYF.

This chain uses TRBV2 with TRBJ2-7; 9 nucleotides match TRBD1. The CDR3 consists of 15 residues. After removal of 6 bases from V and 3 bases from J, the junction contained 9 bases not matched to a gene. CDR1 is SNHLY and CDR2 is FYNNEI in the germline V gene. The CDR3 bases are TGTGCCAGCAGCGGACCGGGACAGGGTAACTACGAGCAGTACTTC. Translating it yields CASSGPGQGNYEQYF.

This chain links TRBV6-2 or TRBV6-3 with TRBJ1-2; tentative D call: TRBD1 (6 bases). The V end lost 5 bases, the J end lost 4 bases, and 11 bases lay between the germline ends. The germline CDR1 and CDR2 sequences are MNHEY and SVGEGT. The CDR3 consists of 13 residues. CDR3 coding DNA: TGTGCCAGCAGTAAAGGGGGTGCCTATGGCTACACCTTC. Encoded protein: CASSKGGAYGYTF.

The rearrangement joins TRBV30 to TRBJ2-2; 12 nucleotides agree with TRBD1. The CDR3 has 16 residues. The V gene's germline CDR1 is GTSNPN and CDR2 SVGIG (reference sequence). V lost 5 bases and J lost 4; bases outside the gene matches: 8. CDR3 sequence reads: CAWGGTGGVSTGELFF. The CDR3 DNA follows: TGTGCCTGGGGGGGGACAGGGGGCGTAAGCACCGGGGAGCTGTTTTTT.

V is TRBV9 and J is TRBJ1-1, with D unresolved. CDR1 SGDLS and CDR2 YYNGEE come from the germline V gene. CDR3 size: 13 residues. Deletions cut 4 bases from V and 5 bases from J, with 12 bases between. CDR3 in amino acids: CASSSQDTTEAFF. The CDR3 DNA reads as TGTGCCAGCAGCTCGCAAGACACGACTGAAGCTTTCTTT.

The gene calls are TRBV6-7 and TRBJ1-2; 12 bases match TRBD1. TRBV6-7 is annotated as an ORF whose role is uncertain. The CDR3 spans 21 residues. After removal of 2 bases from V and 2 bases from J, the junction contained 18 bases not matched to a gene. CDR3 amino acids: CASSYIDWCRDRGPRNYGYTF. The CDR3 DNA sequence: TGTGCCAGCAGTTACATTGATTGGTGCCGGGACAGGGGGCCCAGGAACTATGGCTACACCTTC.

The chain uses TRBV7-2 and TRBJ1-6; possibly TRBD1 for D (6 bases). The CDR3 is made up of 18 amino acids. The germline gives CDR1 SGHTA, CDR2 FQGNSA. Trimming removed 6 bases at V and 0 bases at J, with 18 bases between. DNA of the CDR3: TGTGCCAGCAGTTTCTGGCTACAGGGCGGCTCCTATAATTCACCCCTCCACTTT. Its protein is CASSFWLQGGSYNSPLHF.

The CDR3 is CASGRGTNTEAFF. For the CDR3, the DNA is TGCGCCAGCGGAAGAGGGACAAACACTGAAGCTTTCTTT. The chain links TRBV5-1 to TRBJ1-1, with D possibly being TRBD1 (6 bases). The CDR3 spans 13 residues. Trimming shortened V by 7 bases and J by 2 bases, and 12 bases separated the two germline ends. From germline, CDR1 is SGHRS and CDR2 YFSETQ.

The chain employs TRBV5-1 and TRBJ2-5, with 13 bases lining up with TRBD2. CDR1 and CDR2 (germline): SGHRS, YFSETQ. CDR3 size: 17 residues. J lost 5 bases, V lost 4 bases, and 11 bases had no gene match. The CDR3 loop reads CASSIVTSGGLGETQYF. The CDR3 DNA reads TGCGCCAGCAGCATAGTGACTAGCGGGGGGCTGGGGGAGACCCAGTACTTC.

The chain combines TRBV18 with TRBJ1-1; D possibly corresponds to TRBD1 (6 bases). The CDR3 covers 14 residues. CDR1 is KGHSH, CDR2 LQKENI, per germline. The germline V and J ends were trimmed by 5 bases and 2 bases, with 12 bases remaining between them. The CDR3: CASSDLTGNTEAFF. CDR3 nucleotide sequence: TGTGCCAGCTCAGATCTGACAGGAAACACTGAAGCTTTCTTT.

This chain links TRBV6-5 with TRBJ1-5; possibly TRBD1 for D (5 bases). There are 15 residues in the CDR3. CDR1 is MNHEY, CDR2 SVGAGI, per germline. V dropped 5 bases and J dropped 3 bases, with 14 bases sitting between them. CDR3 bases: TGTGCCAGCAGTCTCTTCAGGGCTGACAATCAGCCCCAGCATTTT. As protein: CASSLFRADNQPQHF.

The J gene is TRBJ1-1, the V gene TRBV6-5, with a weak D call TRBD1 (5 bases). V dropped 7 bases and J dropped 4 bases, with 10 bases sitting between them. Germline V lookup: CDR1 MNHEY, CDR2 SVGAGI. The CDR3 is 12 residues long. The CDR3 loop is CASKWGGTEAFF. CDR3 bases: TGTGCCAGCAAGTGGGGGGGCACTGAAGCTTTCTTT.

Note on this clone: The same CDR3 also results from other DNA sequences found in this sample. This rearrangement joins TRBV7-3 to TRBJ1-1, with TRBD1 matching 8 bases. The trim removed 3 bases at V and 5 bases at J, leaving 2 bases unmatched. Germline V gene sequence: CDR1 SGHTA, CDR2 FQGTGA. CDR3 length: 13 amino acids. CDR3 in amino acids: CASSFGQGTEAFF. The CDR3 DNA sequence: TGTGCCAGCAGCTTCGGACAGGGAACTGAAGCTTTCTTT.

The chain uses TRBV9 and TRBJ1-4, with a weak D call TRBD1 (6 bases). V was clipped by 2 bases and J by 8 bases, with 13 bases between them. CDR3 length: 14 amino acids. Germline lookup yields CDR1 SGDLS and CDR2 YYNGEE. The CDR3 spells CASSVGALEEKLFF. The CDR3 DNA reads as TGTGCCAGCAGCGTGGGGGCTTTGGAAGAAAAACTGTTTTTT.